This T cell receptor (beta chain) was sequenced during a study of Ad26.COV2.S vaccination and SARS-CoV-2 variants (dated by TCRdb to 2020 to 2022). Looking at the study overall: Vaccine-arm donors were drawn from COV1001, a multicentre, randomized, double-blind, placebo-controlled phase I-IIa trial of Ad26.COV2.S in healthy adults. Ad26.COV2.S was given intramuscularly at 5x10^10 or 1x10^11 viral particles, as a single shot or as two shots 56 days apart. Sequencing of the TCRbeta repertoire served to evaluate the specificity and breadth of SARS-CoV-2-reactive T cell receptors following Ad26.COV2.S vaccination. A total of 32 samples were included in the TCR-sequenced set, comprising 19 Ad26.COV2.S vaccine recipients, 5 placebo recipients and 8 SARS-CoV-2 convalescent individuals. Participants in the trial were split at random into five groups of five each, receiving low-dose or high-dose Ad26.COV2.S once or twice, or else placebo on both occasions. Blinding of investigators to trial group allocation was maintained during experiments and outcome assessment. The investigation overall reported the following: Spike-specific TCR breadth was higher in Ad26.COV2.S recipients than in placebo recipients (P = 0.0014). The authors noted that the TCR breadth and depth analyses may have underestimated total T cell responses. Comparable non-spike TCR breadth was observed between vaccine and placebo recipients, consistent with only spike being contained in the vaccine. Substantial breadth of spike-specific CD8+ and CD4+ T cell responses was reported after vaccination. The study was not powered for comparison of responses between vaccine doses or regimens.

A word on this clone: The antigen it binds to is not known. One end of the junction varies from germline; a read error may be responsible.

Taken from cysteine to phenylalanine, the CDR3 has 12 residues. The sequence is cut down to CDR3 DNA, 36 bases in frame from base 1. CDR1 and CDR2 are read off the germline V gene as MDHEN and SYDVKM. The sample's treatment or condition, from its label and the paper: about 20 received Ad26.COV2.S at low or high dose, single or two shots; roughly five received placebo; per-sample allocation not given. Repertoires of vaccine and placebo recipients were sequenced from samples taken on day 63 after the first injection. Between 29 July and 7 August 2020, Cohort 1b enrolled about 27 adults aged 18-55 years at one site in Boston, USA. Ad26.COV2.S consisted of a replication-incompetent adenovirus type 26 vector by which a prefusion-stabilized SARS-CoV-2 spike protein from the original Wuhan strain was expressed. TCRbeta CDR3 regions were sequenced with the immunoSEQ Assay. After extraction, genomic DNA underwent amplification by bias-controlled multiplex PCR, followed by high-throughput sequencing. In the source study's methods: To quantify the absolute abundance of each unique TCRbeta CDR3 region, sequences were collapsed and filtered. T cell fraction was estimated by normalization of TCRbeta template counts to usable DNA, with usable DNA being measured through amplification of reference genes present in all nucleated cells. Repertoire TCRs were annotated as SARS-CoV-2-specific when V gene, CDR3 amino acid sequence and J gene were exactly matched to a known reactive TCR set. The reference SARS-CoV-2 TCR set was derived from MIRA and filtered for enrichment in COVID-19-positive ImmuneCODE repertoires, a step that removed public or cross-reactive TCRs. Using the MIRA antigens, annotated TCRs were further analysed by specific ORF or by position within an ORF. Depth was the summed frequency of annotated unique rearrangements, while breadth was defined as annotated unique rearrangements over total unique productive rearrangements. Group comparisons of TCR breadth used two-sided Wilcoxon rank-sum tests. TCRdb re-hosts the immuneACCESS table, in-frame sequences only. Its copies lack some clones; in the studies checked, an unresolved V gene accounts for under half of them, and the cause for the rest is not known. From that table come the V and J calls and clone size; the DNA was used to work out D and trimming. Across this sample there are about 460,000 clones, with 89% seen only once. 1.7% of the sample belongs to the ten largest clones.

Sample: peripheral blood, taken in a trial of Ad26.COV2.S vaccine versus placebo. The chain was built from TRBV28 and TRBJ2-1, with TRBD1 identical over 7 junction bases. The TCR was taken from a person between 18 and 65 years old who received the Ad26.COV2.S COVID-19 vaccine or a placebo. The CDR3 protein is CAVSDRYNEQFF. The DNA sequence is TGCGCGGTCTCGGACAGGTACAATGAGCAGTTCTTC.